These T cell receptor beta chains were read from a single sample in a study of cytomegalovirus exposure and HLA in healthy donors. Libraries were prepared by immunoSEQ multiplex PCR; TCRdb keeps only in-frame clonotypes and omits some of them. The repertoire includes more than 45,000 clones, roughly four fifths of them detected once, and approximately 2.9% sits in the top ten. The specimen was PBMCs. The receptors derive from a man aged 45-60 years in good health and CMV-seronegative. The CDR3 runs from the conserved cysteine through the conserved F or W. The D gene is left open where the match is weak. Clone size is given for some rows only: seen once, a few or many times, or a class if the clone is expanded.

v_gene,j_gene,d_gene,abundance,len,CDR3nt,CDR3aa
TRBV30,TRBJ2-7,-,-,15,TGTGCCTGGAGTGTACGCGGAGGCGGGGCTCTTGGGCAGTACTTC,CAWSVRGGGALGQYF
TRBV5-1,TRBJ2-5,TRBD1,-,16,TGCGCCAGCAGCACCGGGACAGGGAGTTTCCGGGAGACCCAGTACTTC,CASSTGTGSFRETQYF
TRBV5-1,TRBJ1-4,-,-,14,TGCGCCAGCAGCACGGACAGTACTAATGAAAAACTGTTTTTT,CASSTDSTNEKLFF
TRBV15,TRBJ2-7,-,-,15,TGTGCCACCAGCAGAGGCTCAGGGATTTCCTACGAGCAGTACTTC,CATSRGSGISYEQYF
TRBV19,TRBJ2-1,-,once,12,TGTGCCAGTAGTCTTCTCTACAATGAGCAGTTCTTC,CASSLLYNEQFF
TRBV19,TRBJ1-5,-,-,13,TGTGCCAGTAGTACTAATAGCAATCAGCCCCAGCATTTT,CASSTNSNQPQHF
TRBV6-5,TRBJ2-7,-,-,15,TGTGCCAGCACCGTCGGGGGAGGAAGAATGGAGGAGCAGTACTTC,CASTVGGGRMEEQYF
TRBV28,TRBJ2-7,TRBD1,-,15,TGTGCCAGCAGTTCCCCAGGGGGTTGGGAATACGAGCAGTACTTC,CASSSPGGWEYEQYF
TRBV7-8,TRBJ1-5,TRBD1,few,20,TGTGCCAGCAGCTTTAGACTCCCGGGACAGGGGAAATTGGTCAATCAGCCCCAGCATTTT,CASSFRLPGQGKLVNQPQHF
TRBV6-9,TRBJ1-5,-,-,12,TGTGCCAGCAGTACAGGCAATCAGCCCCAGCATTTT,CASSTGNQPQHF
TRBV7-9,TRBJ2-5,-,-,14,TGTGCCAGCAGCTCTTGGGACACAAAGGAGACCCAGTACTTC,CASSSWDTKETQYF
TRBV4-1,TRBJ1-1,TRBD1,-,15,TGCGCCAGCAGCCAAGAGGGACAGGCGGGCACTGAAGCTTTCTTT,CASSQEGQAGTEAFF
TRBV4-1,TRBJ1-1,-,-,17,TGCGCCAGCAGCCATTCCCCCGACGGGGGGCAAGGGACTGAAGCTTTCTTT,CASSHSPDGGQGTEAFF
TRBV27,TRBJ2-1,-,-,18,TGTGCCAGCAGTTTATCCCCCCGTGAGGGCTGGTCGAACAATGAGCAGTTCTTC,CASSLSPREGWSNNEQFF
TRBV15,TRBJ2-1,-,once,17,TGTGCCACCAGCAGAGATTATGGCGGGGAATCCTACAATGAGCAGTTCTTC,CATSRDYGGESYNEQFF
TRBV27,TRBJ1-4,TRBD1,-,18,TGTGCCAGCAGCACCGGGACAGGGGCTCTTGGGGATAATGAAAAACTGTTTTTT,CASSTGTGALGDNEKLFF
TRBV5-1,TRBJ2-7,TRBD1,-,16,TGCGCCAGCAGCTTGGAGGGCGGCAGGGGGCTCAACGAGCAGTACTTC,CASSLEGGRGLNEQYF
TRBV6-5,TRBJ2-7,TRBD2,-,15,TGTGCCAGCAGTTCCCAAAGCGGGGGGGCCGACGAGCAGTACTTC,CASSSQSGGADEQYF
TRBV5-6,TRBJ2-7,TRBD2,-,13,TGTGCCAGCAGCTTGGGCGGGGGTTACGAGCAGTACTTC,CASSLGGGYEQYF
TRBV11-2,TRBJ2-7,-,-,13,TGTGCCAGCAGCTTAGAGGTTCGGTACGAGCAGTACTTC,CASSLEVRYEQYF
TRBV11-3,TRBJ2-1,-,-,12,TGTGCCAGCAGCCAGGACACCAATGAGCAGTTCTTC,CASSQDTNEQFF
TRBV28,TRBJ1-2,-,-,13,TGTGCCAGCTATACAGGGACTAACTATGGCTACACCTTC,CASYTGTNYGYTF
TRBV7-6,TRBJ2-3,TRBD2,-,16,TGTGCCAGCAGCCCACTAGCGGGGGCCAGCACAGATACGCAGTATTTT,CASSPLAGASTDTQYF
TRBV14,TRBJ2-5,-,-,13,TGTGCCAGCAGCCAAGGGCCGGGTGAGACCCAGTACTTC,CASSQGPGETQYF
TRBV7-3,TRBJ2-1,TRBD2,-,14,TGTGCCAGCAGCCGACTAGCGGGGAACAATGAGCAGTTCTTC,CASSRLAGNNEQFF
TRBV28,TRBJ1-4,TRBD1,-,14,TGTGCCAGCAGGAAGACAGGGTTGGGCGAAAAACTGTTTTTT,CASRKTGLGEKLFF
TRBV6-1,TRBJ1-1,TRBD1,-,13,TGTGCCAGCAGAATAACGACAGGGGGTGAAGCTTTCTTT,CASRITTGGEAFF
TRBV6-1,TRBJ2-7,TRBD2,-,17,TGTGCCAGCAGTGTACTAGCGGGGGGGCTCCCTACCTACGAGCAGTACTTC,CASSVLAGGLPTYEQYF
TRBV6-6,TRBJ1-4,-,-,14,TGTGCCAGCACCACTACATCAACTAATGAAAAACTGTTTTTT,CASTTTSTNEKLFF
TRBV6-4,TRBJ2-2,-,-,14,TGTGCCAGCAGTGCGACAGGGAACACCGGGGAGCTGTTTTTT,CASSATGNTGELFF
TRBV30,TRBJ1-1,-,few,12,TGTGCCTGGACCGCCCGGGAGGGTGAAGCTTTCTTT,CAWTAREGEAFF
TRBV13,TRBJ1-2,-,-,15,TGTGCCAGCAGCCGCTACGTCCAGGATTACTATGGCTACACCTTC,CASSRYVQDYYGYTF
TRBV4-3,TRBJ2-1,TRBD2,-,16,TGCGCCAGCAGCCAATCCACTAGCGGACCCTACAATGAGCAGTTCTTC,CASSQSTSGPYNEQFF
TRBV6-4,TRBJ2-1,TRBD1,-,15,TGTGCCAGCAGTGATTCCGGGACAGCACCCCCCGAGCAGTTCTTC,CASSDSGTAPPEQFF
TRBV9,TRBJ1-6,-,few,15,TGTGCCAGCAGCGTTCTCAGTTCTAGAGATTCACCCCTCCACTTT,CASSVLSSRDSPLHF
TRBV7-2,TRBJ2-4,-,-,12,TGTGCCAGCAGCCAGGCCAAAAACATTCAGTACTTC,CASSQAKNIQYF
TRBV6-5,TRBJ1-6,TRBD1,once,15,TGTGCCAGCAGGCGACAGGGGAGGGATAATTCACCCCTCCACTTT,CASRRQGRDNSPLHF
TRBV21-1,TRBJ1-1,-,-,18,TGTGCCAGCAGCACACCGGTATGGGACACCCAATTCGGGGTTGAAGCTTTCTTT,CASSTPVWDTQFGVEAFF
TRBV9,TRBJ2-1,-,-,15,TGTGCCAGCAGCCCCCGTTTGGGGCCCTACAATGAGCAGTTCTTC,CASSPRLGPYNEQFF
TRBV7-2,TRBJ1-2,-,-,15,TGTGCCAGCAGGCCTAACTTCGGAGGGAACTATGGCTACACCTTC,CASRPNFGGNYGYTF
TRBV18,TRBJ1-2,TRBD1,-,14,TGTGCCAGCTCACGGGAGACAGGGGTTAATGGCTACACCTTC,CASSRETGVNGYTF
TRBV9,TRBJ2-7,-,few,13,TGTGCCAGCAAAAGTTTGGAGACCTACGAGCAGTACTTC,CASKSLETYEQYF
TRBV4-2,TRBJ2-3,TRBD2,-,17,TGTGCCAGCAGCCAAGACTTAGCGGGGCATTACACAGATACGCAGTATTTT,CASSQDLAGHYTDTQYF
TRBV27,TRBJ2-3,TRBD2,-,18,TGTGCCAGCAGTCCCCTATCCCTAGCGGGGGTAGCCACAGATACGCAGTATTTT,CASSPLSLAGVATDTQYF
TRBV7-9,TRBJ1-4,-,-,16,TGTGCCAGCAGCCCTACCATTTTTGTAGGGGGTGAAAAACTGTTTTTT,CASSPTIFVGGEKLFF
TRBV19,TRBJ2-2,TRBD2,-,15,TGTGCCAGTAGTATTGTAAGCGGGGTCACCGGGGAGCTGTTTTTT,CASSIVSGVTGELFF
TRBV20-1,TRBJ1-4,-,few,11,TGCAGTGCCGCTGTGGCTGAAAAACTGTTTTTT,CSAAVAEKLFF
TRBV29-1,TRBJ2-3,TRBD2,-,14,TGCAGCGTCGCCGGGACTAGCGGGGGGCGGGTAGAGTATTTT,CSVAGTSGGRVEYF
TRBV6-1,TRBJ2-7,TRBD1,-,15,TGTGCCAGCAGTGATTGGGACAGGGGTTTCCACGAGCAGTACTTC,CASSDWDRGFHEQYF
TRBV9,TRBJ2-3,-,-,12,TGTGCCAGCAGCGCCTTCCCAGATACGCAGTATTTT,CASSAFPDTQYF
TRBV5-1,TRBJ2-1,-,-,14,TGCGCCAGCCACGCAACAGTAGGGAGCAATGAGCAGTTCTTC,CASHATVGSNEQFF
TRBV5-1,TRBJ2-2,-,-,13,TGCGCCAGCAGCTTAGGGGGAACCGGGGAGCTGTTTTTT,CASSLGGTGELFF
TRBV15,TRBJ2-3,-,once,16,TGTGCCACCAGCACTTGGACTGGGTTTGGCACAGATACGCAGTATTTT,CATSTWTGFGTDTQYF